The entry below gives a single T cell receptor (beta chain) sequence along with its context. These data are taken from a study of early T cells in non-severe SARS-CoV-2 infection. TCRdb fed the 5' RACE reads into MiXCR, producing one record per CDR3 protein. The table lists about 130,000 distinct CDR3 sequences, around 14% of them singletons. Germline CDR1 SGHTS, CDR2 YDEGEE. V trimming: 1 base; J trimming: 9 bases; junction bases outside the gene matches: 10. The CDR3 covers 16 residues. Sequenced material: whole blood. The clonotype was recovered from an adult who was a healthcare worker with PCR-confirmed SARS-CoV-2 infection or an uninfected control (not recorded which). This sequence joins TRBV5-8 and TRBJ1-6, with 7 bases identical to TRBD1. CDR3 region: CASSLTRQGWTSPLHF. CDR3 sequence (DNA): TGTGCCAGCAGCTTGACCCGACAGGGATGGACTTCACCCCTCCACTTT.